Listed below are T cell receptor beta chains from one sample, sequenced in a study of shared clonotypes between healthy human individuals. Repertoires were generated with immunoSEQ multiplex PCR, while TCRdb's copy carries only in-frame clones and drops some. The sample contains more than 850,000 clones, 75% to 80% of which appear only once. The sequencing input was memory CD4+ T cells from PBMCs. Receptor source: a young man in good health. Some clones in this sample may be carry-over from other donors' samples. Both conserved end residues are trimmed from each CDR3. Clone sizes are given selectively: once, few, many, or a class where the clone is expanded.

V gene	J gene	clone size	CDR3 protein
TRBV4-1	TRBJ2-5	-	ASSQEGLAGGRSETQY
TRBV7-9	TRBJ2-1	-	ASSPGGSRWNEQF
TRBV6-4	TRBJ2-5	few	ASTQGGTPADKQETQY
TRBV4-3	TRBJ2-3	-	ASSQGSSGTQY
TRBV18	TRBJ2-5	once	ASSPLPDQETQY
TRBV6-6	TRBJ2-7	-	ASSQNRAEQY
TRBV7-8	TRBJ1-4	-	ASSQAGTGPYEKLF
TRBV7-2	TRBJ1-3	-	ASSLGQGSPGNTIY
TRBV7-3	TRBJ2-2	-	ASSFLSRGGELF
TRBV7-3	TRBJ2-2	-	ASSPSNTGELF
TRBV27	TRBJ1-2	-	ASSPAGTGDGYT
TRBV5-6	TRBJ2-1	-	ASSLQVINEQF
TRBV18	TRBJ2-3	-	ASSPPSGRADTQY
TRBV9	TRBJ1-3	-	ASSQGQGPTASGNTIY
TRBV27	TRBJ2-1	few	ASMTGGRNEQF
TRBV28	TRBJ2-6	-	ASRISGANVLT
TRBV7-2	TRBJ2-3	-	ASSRLVTDTQY
TRBV7-3	TRBJ2-1	-	ASSPDGNEQF
TRBV18	TRBJ2-7	-	ASSPTSRSYEQY
TRBV4-3	TRBJ2-5	-	ASSQVLNSAETQY
TRBV5-1	TRBJ2-1	few	ASSLTTVYNEQF
TRBV6-1	TRBJ2-7	once	ATPGSRSYEQY
TRBV27	TRBJ1-4	-	ASSLAGPTNEKLF
TRBV28	TRBJ2-7	-	ASSKQFSSYEQY
TRBV5-6	TRBJ1-3	-	ASSQGLGSGNTIY
TRBV5-1	TRBJ1-1	-	ASSITSANTEAF
TRBV5-1	TRBJ2-1	-	ASSLVGQGYNEQF
TRBV6-1	TRBJ1-1	few	ASSPRGAEAF
TRBV28	TRBJ2-7	once	ASSRLRRQGHSYEQY